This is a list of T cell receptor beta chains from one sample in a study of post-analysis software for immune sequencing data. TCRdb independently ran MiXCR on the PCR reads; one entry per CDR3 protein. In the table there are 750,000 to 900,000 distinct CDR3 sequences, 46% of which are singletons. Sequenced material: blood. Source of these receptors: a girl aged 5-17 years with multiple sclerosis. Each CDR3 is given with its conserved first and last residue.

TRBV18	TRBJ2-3	CASSPHHSAPAQTGGKITDTQYF
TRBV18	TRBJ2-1	CASSPRGAGDGEQFF
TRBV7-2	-	CASSPGLAGDIQYF
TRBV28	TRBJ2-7	CASSLYRRGIYEQYF
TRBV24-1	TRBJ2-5	CATSALAGDVETQYF
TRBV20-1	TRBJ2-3	CSANPGLQFTDTQYF
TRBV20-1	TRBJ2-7	CSASPRASGGASAEQYF
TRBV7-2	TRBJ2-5	CASSLGSVGGGTQYF
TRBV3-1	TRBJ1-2	CASSQDRRQSYTF
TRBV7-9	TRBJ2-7	CASSPRYGLADSYEQYF
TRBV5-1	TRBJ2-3	CASRAEAGGTTDTQYF
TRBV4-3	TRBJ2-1	CASSQEWRTASYNEQFF
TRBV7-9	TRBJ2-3	CASSPAGADTQYF
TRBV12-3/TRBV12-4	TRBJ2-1	CASYEGGDEQFF
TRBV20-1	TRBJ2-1	CSQRQGADNEQFF
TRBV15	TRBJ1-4	CATSRDPPDRLRYEKLFF
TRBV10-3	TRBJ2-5	CAISGGQIRETQYF
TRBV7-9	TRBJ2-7	CASSPGGLAFEQYF
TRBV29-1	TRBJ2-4	CSVEYPSNIQYF
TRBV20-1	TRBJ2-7	CSARDTGGPTYEQYF
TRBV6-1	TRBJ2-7	CASRVGTNEQYF
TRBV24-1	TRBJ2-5	CATSDTGGNLETQYF
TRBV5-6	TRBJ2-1	CASSLRLAANEQFF
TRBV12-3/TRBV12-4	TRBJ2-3	CASSLLAGEPIRTDTQYF
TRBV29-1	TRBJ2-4	CSVERDRAPGDEQYF
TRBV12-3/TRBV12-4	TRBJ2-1	CASSLGIAGGSEQFF
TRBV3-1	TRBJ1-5	CASSQGRNSNQPQHF
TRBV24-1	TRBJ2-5	CATSDPTLGDVRETQYF
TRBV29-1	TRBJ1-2	CSVEERRSLNYGYTF
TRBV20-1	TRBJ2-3	CSATGLGTGNTQYF
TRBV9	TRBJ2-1	CASSASGTSGYNEQFF
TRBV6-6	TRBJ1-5	CASSPGQGARNQPQHF
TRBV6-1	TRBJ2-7	CASSEGAPWIEQYF
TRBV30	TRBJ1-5	CAWNGYGDNQPQHF
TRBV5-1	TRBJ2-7	CASSTTSAGDQYF
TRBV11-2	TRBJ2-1	CASSQARTAEQFF
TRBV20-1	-	CSPPGTSESYEQYF
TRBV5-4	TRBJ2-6	CASSRDRLSGANVLTF
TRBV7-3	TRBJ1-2	CASSPGEGAFTF
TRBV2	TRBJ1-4	CASSERLGGEKLFF
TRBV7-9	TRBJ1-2	CASSSMDRVINYGYTF
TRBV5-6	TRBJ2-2	CASSLRRTAVDTGELFF
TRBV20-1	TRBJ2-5	CSAPPFGEQETQYF
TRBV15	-	CATSTGPPSQETQYF
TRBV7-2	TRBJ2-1	CASSRRTSGRDNEQFF